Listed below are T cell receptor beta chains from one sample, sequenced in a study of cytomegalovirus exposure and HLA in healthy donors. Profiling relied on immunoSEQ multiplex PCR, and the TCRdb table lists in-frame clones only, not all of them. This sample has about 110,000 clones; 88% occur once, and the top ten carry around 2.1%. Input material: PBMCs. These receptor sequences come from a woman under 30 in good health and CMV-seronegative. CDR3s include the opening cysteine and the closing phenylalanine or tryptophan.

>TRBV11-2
CASSFGGLSYEQYF
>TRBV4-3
CASSPISGGAYTQYF
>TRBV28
CASTKGAPGQETQYF
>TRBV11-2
CASSLDSRNEQFF
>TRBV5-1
CASSFPRGDNEQFF
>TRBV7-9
CASSLVVGGQGANQPQHF
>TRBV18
CASSPGQGAPVAFF
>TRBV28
CASSTERGGENNEQFF
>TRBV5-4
CASSPGTVNEQFF
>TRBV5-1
CASIPGGSGANVLTF
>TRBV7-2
CASSLFSGGWGSSYEQYF